These 30 T cell receptor beta chains came from one sample sequenced in a study of cytomegalovirus exposure and HLA in healthy donors. The PCR made use of 60 Vbeta and 13 Jbeta primers. The table came from immunoSEQ multiplex PCR; TCRdb's copy has only in-frame clones and leaves some out. Its table lists 45,000 to 70,000 clones. The sequenced sample was PBMCs. These receptors were obtained from a woman between 45 and 60 years old in good health and CMV-seropositive.

Notes on this clone: In the same sample, other DNA sequences code for this CDR3. The chain carries TRBV4-1 and TRBJ1-1, with D perhaps TRBD1 (6 bases). The CDR3 is 17 residues long. Germline V gene data show CDR1 as MGHRA and CDR2 as YSYEKL. Trimming shortened V by 1 base and J by 0 bases, and 15 bases separated the two germline ends. The CDR3 DNA reads as TGCGCCAGCAGCCAAGGGGGAGGGGGGGGCATGAACACTGAAGCTTTCTTT. Its translation: CASSQGGGGGMNTEAFF.

This chain links TRBV19 with TRBJ1-3; possibly TRBD1 for D (5 bases). The CDR3 runs 16 residues. Trimming took 5 bases from V and 0 from J, leaving 14 bases between them. From germline, CDR1 is LNHDA and CDR2 SQIVND (reference sequence). The CDR3 sequence: CASSSPRQSSGNTIYF. CDR3 in DNA: TGTGCCAGTAGTTCCCCGCGACAGAGCTCTGGAAACACCATATATTTT.

The genes are TRBV10-3 and TRBJ1-2; 9 bases are shared with TRBD1. Unmatched junction bases numbered 9, after V lost 4 bases and J lost 6 bases. This CDR3 comprises 15 residues. The germline CDR1 and CDR2 sequences are ENHRY and SYGVKD. CDR3 DNA sequence: TGTGCCATCAGTGGATTGGACAGGGGTATCGATGGCTACACCTTC. Its translation: CAISGLDRGIDGYTF.

The V and J genes are TRBV29-1 and TRBJ2-1, with 12 bases lining up with TRBD2. The CDR3 contains 14 residues. Germline V gene data show CDR1 as SQVTM and CDR2 as ANQGSEA. V was pared by 4 bases and J by 7 bases, with 5 bases of the junction left unmatched. The CDR3 DNA is TGCAGCGTTGCCCGACTAGCGGGAGTAAATGAGCAGTTCTTC. Residues: CSVARLAGVNEQFF.

The chain is built from TRBV11-1 and TRBJ2-7; no definite D call. The germline CDR1 and CDR2 sequences are SGHAT and FQDESV (reference sequence). Trimming removed 6 bases at V and 6 bases at J, with 9 bases between. This CDR3 region has 11 residues. The CDR3 here is CASRTLFEQYF. The CDR3 nucleotides are TGTGCCAGCAGAACTTTATTCGAGCAGTACTTC.

The chain joins TRBV30 to TRBJ2-1, with 8 nucleotides matching TRBD2. The CDR3 has 13 residues. CDR1 GTSNPN and CDR2 SVGIG come from the germline V gene (reference sequence). V was pared by 2 bases and J by 6 bases, with 3 bases of the junction left unmatched. The CDR3 region has the DNA TGTGCCTGGAGTTTAACTAGCGGCAATGAGCAGTTCTTC. Its translation is CAWSLTSGNEQFF.

This rearrangement joins TRBV19 to TRBJ2-7; 10 positions match TRBD1. The germline CDR1 and CDR2 sequences are LNHDA and SQIVND (reference sequence). This CDR3 comprises 15 residues. J was trimmed by 2 bases and V by 6 bases; bases with no gene match: 7. CDR3 in DNA: TGTGCCAGTAGCCTTGGAGGACAGGGGGCCTACGAGCAGTACTTC. Protein sequence: CASSLGGQGAYEQYF.

This rearrangement joins TRBV28 to TRBJ1-2; 9 bases are a match to TRBD1. Trimming took 6 bases from V and 3 from J; bases not matched to a gene: 5. This CDR3 comprises 14 residues. From germline, CDR1 is MDHEN and CDR2 SYDVKM. The CDR3 reads CASRGQGDYYGYTF. CDR3 in DNA: TGTGCCAGCAGGGGACAGGGTGATTACTATGGCTACACCTTC.

The rearrangement uses TRBV6-6 and TRBJ1-5; D is ambiguous. Germline CDR1 MNHNY, CDR2 SVGAGI (reference sequence). The CDR3 consists of 12 residues. Trimming left V 2 bases short and J 7 bases short, with 6 bases between. CDR3 in DNA: TGTGCCAGCAGTTACGAGTGGCAGCCCCAGCATTTT. Its translation is CASSYEWQPQHF.

This chain connects TRBV29-1 to TRBJ2-1; 10 bases line up with TRBD2. Germline CDR1 SQVTM, CDR2 ANQGSEA. V gave up 6 bases and J gave up 0 bases; unmatched junction bases: 8. CDR3 size: 16 residues. CDR3 DNA sequence: TGCAGCGTCCGAGCGGGGGGGCCGAGCTCCTACAATGAGCAGTTCTTC. This codes for CSVRAGGPSSYNEQFF.

This sequence joins TRBV7-8 and TRBJ1-3, with 9 bases that match TRBD1. The CDR3 consists of 18 residues. V shed 0 bases, J shed 3 bases, and the junction held 9 bases outside the gene matches. Germline V CDR1 and CDR2: SGHVS, FQNEAQ. The CDR3 coding sequence is TGTGCCAGCAGCTTAGCGCCTCGAACGGACAGGGGTGGAAACACCATATATTTT. Its protein product is CASSLAPRTDRGGNTIYF.

This CDR3 is CSVAFSGEVGELFF. The CDR3 DNA follows: TGCAGCGTCGCGTTTAGCGGGGAAGTCGGGGAGCTGTTTTTT. This sequence joins TRBV29-1 and TRBJ2-2; TRBD2 agrees at 8 bases. The V gene's germline CDR1 is SQVTM and CDR2 ANQGSEA. The CDR3 is made up of 14 amino acids. J was trimmed by 7 bases and V by 6 bases; bases with no gene match: 10.

J is TRBJ2-5 and V is TRBV15; TRBD2 matches at 11 bases. The junction had 4 bases not matched to a gene; V was cut back by 0 bases and J by 4 bases. CDR1 and CDR2 (germline): LNHNV, YYDKDF (reference sequence). There are 16 residues in the CDR3. DNA for the CDR3: TGTGCCACCAGCAGAGATATCGGACTAGCGGGAGAGACCCAGTACTTC. It codes for CATSRDIGLAGETQYF.

In DNA, the CDR3 is TGTGCCAGCAGGGAAGTACTAGAGCAGTTCTTC. Its protein product is CASREVLEQFF. The rearrangement uses TRBV25-1 and TRBJ2-1; no definite D call. This CDR3 has 11 residues. Germline CDR1 and CDR2: MGHDK and SYGVNS. The ends were cut back, 6 bases at V and 10 bases at J, with 10 bases in the middle.

This chain connects TRBV28 to TRBJ2-5, with a tentative D call TRBD2 (5 bases). Germline values: CDR1 MDHEN, CDR2 SYDVKM. Trimming stripped 5 bases from V and 9 bases from J, with 22 bases between. There are 15 residues in the CDR3. For the CDR3, the DNA is TGTGCCAGCAGTCAAGGGCGAGGGATAGGAGTGGCCCAGTACTTC. This sequence encodes CASSQGRGIGVAQYF.

V is TRBV30 and J is TRBJ2-7; a weak D match, TRBD1 (5 bases). CDR1 is GTSNPN and CDR2 is SVGIG in the germline V gene (reference sequence). Trimming removed 4 bases at V and 2 bases at J, with 18 bases between. This CDR3 comprises 15 residues. CDR3 in amino acids: CAWKRRQRSAYEQYF. The CDR3 DNA follows: TGTGCCTGGAAGAGGAGACAGAGGAGCGCCTACGAGCAGTACTTC.

This chain links TRBV30 with TRBJ2-5; the D gene is possibly TRBD2 (6 bases). The CDR3 extends over 13 amino acids. Trimming took 3 bases from V and 2 from J, leaving 10 bases between them. Germline V CDR1 and CDR2: GTSNPN, SVGIG (reference sequence). Here the CDR3 reads CAWSWGVQETQYF. The CDR3, as DNA: TGTGCCTGGAGCTGGGGGGTACAAGAGACCCAGTACTTC.

This chain joins TRBV30 and TRBJ2-2; D might be TRBD2 (7 bases). Germline lookup yields CDR1 GTSNPN and CDR2 SVGIG (reference sequence). V lost 0 bases and J 3 bases, leaving 14 bases between the germline ends. The CDR3 consists of 16 residues. The CDR3 bases are TGTGCCTGGAGTGTATTGGGGGGGCGGGACACCGGGGAGCTGTTTTTT. Translating gives CAWSVLGGRDTGELFF.

This rearrangement joins TRBV13 to TRBJ2-3; weak D call: TRBD2 (7 bases). The germline V and J ends were trimmed by 11 bases and 0 bases, with 21 bases remaining between them. CDR1 and CDR2 (germline): PRHDT, FYEKMQ (reference sequence). The CDR3 extends over 16 amino acids. CDR3 coding DNA: TGTGCCTCCAGAGGGCGGGGGCTCTCTAGCACAGATACGCAGTATTTT. Amino acid sequence: CASRGRGLSSTDTQYF.

The chain carries TRBV5-6 and TRBJ2-2, with D perhaps TRBD2 (5 bases). CDR1 and CDR2 (germline): SGHDT, YYEEEE. The CDR3 extends over 14 amino acids. Trimming took 8 bases from V and 6 from J, leaving 17 bases between them. CDR3 loop: CASVDRQAAGELFF. DNA of the CDR3: TGTGCCAGTGTGGACCGTCAAGCGGCCGGGGAGCTGTTTTTT.

V is TRBV5-1 and J is TRBJ1-4, with 7 bases lining up with TRBD1. V trimming: 5 bases; J trimming: 1 base; junction bases outside the gene matches: 8. The CDR3 is made up of 16 amino acids. Germline V gene sequence: CDR1 SGHRS, CDR2 YFSETQ. The CDR3 loop is CASSYTGAVTNEKLFF. As DNA, the CDR3 is TGCGCCAGCAGTTACACAGGGGCCGTAACTAATGAAAAACTGTTTTTT.

The chain couples TRBV28 to TRBJ2-7; 11 positions agree with TRBD2. The CDR3 is 16 amino acids. The V gene end was trimmed by 6 bases and the J gene end by 0 bases; junction bases not matched to a gene: 7. Per germline, CDR1 MDHEN and CDR2 SYDVKM. The CDR3 region has the DNA TGTGCCAGCAGGTTCCCCGGACTAGCGGGCTCCTACGAGCAGTACTTC. It translates to CASRFPGLAGSYEQYF. The complete variable domain, with remaining parts taken from reference TRBV28 and TRBJ2-7, reads DVKVTQSSRYLVKRTGEKVFLECVQDMDHENMFWYRQDPGLGLRLIYFSYDVKMKEKGDIPEGYSVSREKKERFSLILESASTNQTSMYLCASRFPGLAGSYEQYFGPGTRLTVT.

V usage is TRBV11-2 and J usage is TRBJ2-5; D remains ambiguous. This CDR3 contains 13 residues. V was trimmed by 0 bases and J by 4 bases, leaving 6 bases between them. Germline V gene lookup returns CDR1 SGHAT and CDR2 FQNNGV. CDR3 coding DNA: TGTGCCAGCAGCTTAGAAGTTAGAGAGACCCAGTACTTC. This translates into CASSLEVRETQYF.

This sequence joins TRBV19 and TRBJ1-2, with 9 bases aligning to TRBD1. The germline V gene has CDR1 LNHDA and CDR2 SQIVND (reference sequence). CDR3 length: 16 amino acids. The trim removed 7 bases at V and 1 base at J, leaving 10 bases unmatched. The DNA for the CDR3 is TGTGCCAGTAAGTCCCTCGGGACAGGGTTTAACTATGGCTACACCTTC. Translating it yields CASKSLGTGFNYGYTF.

This chain links TRBV18 with TRBJ2-4; D might be TRBD1 (6 bases). The ends were cut back, 6 bases at V and 8 bases at J, with 14 bases in the middle. Per germline, CDR1 KGHSH and CDR2 LQKENI. The CDR3 consists of 13 residues. CDR3 sequence: CASSNRVVDIQYF. The CDR3 DNA is TGTGCCAGCTCCAACAGGGTGGTGGACATTCAGTACTTC.

V gene TRBV11-2 combines with J gene TRBJ2-1, with D perhaps matching TRBD2 (6 bases). The germline V gene has CDR1 SGHAT and CDR2 FQNNGV. This CDR3 has 15 residues. V was trimmed by 1 base and J by 3 bases, leaving 10 bases between them. The CDR3 spells CASSLVGEVYNEQFF. The CDR3 DNA reads as TGTGCCAGCAGCTTAGTCGGGGAGGTCTACAATGAGCAGTTCTTC.

Regarding this clone: The same CDR3 also results from other DNA sequences found in this sample. This sequence joins TRBV6-1 and TRBJ1-4; the match to TRBD1 covers 8 bases. Germline-derived CDR1 and CDR2 are MNHNS and SASEGT. J was trimmed by 8 bases and V by 5 bases; bases with no gene match: 10. This CDR3 is built from 15 residues. CDR3 in amino acids: CASSQQGVIEEKLFF. The CDR3 DNA is TGTGCCAGCAGTCAACAGGGGGTGATAGAGGAAAAACTGTTTTTT.

The CDR3 nucleotides read TGCGCCAGCTCTAGCGGAAATGAGCAGTTCTTC. It is translated as CASSSGNEQFF. The chain combines TRBV10-2 with TRBJ2-1, with 7 bases aligning to TRBD2. Germline CDR1 reads WSHSY; CDR2 reads SAAADI. The ends lost 8 bases at V and 7 bases at J; junction bases unmatched: 2. This CDR3 has 11 residues.

With regard to this clone: The limits of the CDR3 on the DNA are not certain, so only TCRdb's listed CDR3 is given. The chain joins TRBV29-1 to TRBJ2-1; the DNA was not used to check the table's D call, TRBD1. The germline V gene has CDR1 SQVTM and CDR2 ANQGSEA. The CDR3 has 12 residues if both end residues are counted. Here the CDR3 reads CSVGTGSSMEFF.

The chain joins TRBV6-5 to TRBJ1-2; the match to TRBD1 covers 8 bases. Trimming removed 6 bases from V and 6 bases from J; junction bases left unmatched: 9. CDR1 and CDR2 (germline): MNHEY, SVGAGI. The CDR3 is 14 amino acids. The CDR3 loop reads CASRERDRGHGYTF. The CDR3 region has the DNA TGTGCCAGCAGAGAAAGAGACAGGGGCCATGGCTACACCTTC.